The source of this T cell receptor beta chain is a study of blood T cell repertoires in COVID-19. At the level of the study: The samples span acute and convalescent COVID-19 from the United States, Italy and Spain. Nucleic acid was either cDNA or gDNA, and it came from T cells, B-cell-depleted T cells, or PBMCs.

The data were produced by immunoSEQ multiplex PCR, yet TCRdb's version contains in-frame clones alone and is incomplete. Here the sample spans more than 60,000 clones, roughly nine tenths being singletons. The CDR3 sequence is 14 residues long. The ends were cut back, 0 bases at V and 2 bases at J, with 8 bases in the middle. Germline V gives CDR1 SGHRS, CDR2 YFSETQ. The source material was peripheral blood. This TCR derives from a woman aged 50 to 60 with active COVID-19. The chain is built from TRBV5-1 and TRBJ1-1; tentative D call: TRBD1 (5 bases). The CDR3 here is CASSLGQSNTEAFF. The DNA of the CDR3 is TGCGCCAGCAGCTTGGGACAGTCCAACACTGAAGCTTTCTTT.